The 20 T cell receptor beta chains given below trace back to one sample, sequenced in a study of Ad26.COV2.S vaccination and SARS-CoV-2 variants. Measured with immunoSEQ multiplex PCR; TCRdb has only the in-frame clones, and not every one. This table holds 350,000 to 450,000 clones, 80% to 90% found once. The sample's treatment: around 19 received Ad26.COV2.S at low or high dose, single or two shots; roughly 5 received placebo; per-sample allocation not given. Day 63 after the first vaccine or placebo injection was the time point for sampling. The sequenced sample was peripheral blood, obtained in a trial of Ad26.COV2.S vaccine versus placebo. These receptors were obtained from a person aged 18-65 years who received the Ad26.COV2.S COVID-19 vaccine or a placebo.

The chain combines TRBV7-2 with TRBJ2-7, with D tentatively TRBD1 (6 bases). Germline V gene data show CDR1 as SGHTA and CDR2 as FQGNSA. With 4 bases removed from V and 2 bases from J, the gap between germline ends came to 12 bases. CDR3 length equals 14 residues. The CDR3 DNA follows: TGTGCCAGCAGCTCACGGACAGTGCCCTACGAGCAGTACTTC. It is translated as CASSSRTVPYEQYF.

This chain joins TRBV19 and TRBJ2-2; D gene ambiguous. Between the trimmed V and J ends, which lost 3 bases and 7 bases, there was a span of 3 bases. The CDR3 contains 11 residues. Germline CDR1 is LNHDA and CDR2 is SQIVND (reference sequence). The CDR3 loop reads CASSIVGELFF. The CDR3 DNA is TGTGCCAGTAGTATCGTCGGGGAGCTGTTTTTT.

The genes are TRBV7-2 and TRBJ2-4, with 8 bases aligning to TRBD1. The junction had 7 bases not matched to a gene; V was cut back by 1 base and J by 2 bases. Germline CDR1 and CDR2: SGHTA and FQGNSA. The CDR3 is 17 residues long. The CDR3, as DNA: TGTGCCAGCAGCTTAGGTGGGCCAGGGGGCTCCAAAAACATTCAGTACTTC. It specifies CASSLGGPGGSKNIQYF.

Worth noting for this clone: Distinct nucleotide sequences in the sample also encode this CDR3. The J gene is TRBJ2-3, the V gene TRBV18, with TRBD2 matching over 9 bases. The CDR3 loop spans 13 amino acids. Germline assignment: CDR1 KGHSH and CDR2 LQKENI. The V and J ends lost 3 bases and 5 bases, in that order; junction bases with no gene match: 0. The CDR3 DNA reads TGTGCCAGCTCACCGACTAGCGGAGATACGCAGTATTTT. It translates to CASSPTSGDTQYF.

This clone is a singleton in its sample. The chain joins TRBV13 to TRBJ2-2; 9 nucleotides match TRBD2. Germline V gene sequence: CDR1 PRHDT, CDR2 FYEKMQ (reference sequence). V gave up 6 bases and J gave up 4 bases; unmatched junction bases: 9. CDR3 size: 16 residues. Here the CDR3 DNA reads TGTGCCAGCAGTCCCCGCGGGGGGGGCGGCACCGGGGAGCTGTTTTTT. As protein: CASSPRGGGGTGELFF.

The chain combines TRBV5-8 with TRBJ2-2; TRBD2 is a possible D gene (5 bases). V dropped 4 bases and J dropped 4 bases, with 14 bases sitting between them. The CDR3 totals 15 residues. Germline assignment: CDR1 SGHTS and CDR2 YDEGEE. The CDR3, as DNA: TGTGCCAGCAGCCGAATACGGGGTACCACCGGGGAGCTGTTTTTT. Encoded protein: CASSRIRGTTGELFF.

This chain uses TRBV3-1 (or the pseudogene TRBV3-2) with TRBJ2-7, with D hard to call. CDR1 is LGHDT, CDR2 YNNKEL, per germline (reference sequence). V gave up 1 base and J gave up 3 bases, with 10 bases separating them. The CDR3 runs 14 residues. CDR3 coding DNA: TGTGCCAGCAGCCAAGTTGTCTCAGGCTACGAGCAGTACTTC. Amino acids: CASSQVVSGYEQYF.

Of note for this clone: A junction boundary mismatches the germline segment, possibly from a read error. J is TRBJ2-7 and V is TRBV9; a weak D match, TRBD1 (6 bases). Germline CDR1 SGDLS, CDR2 YYNGEE. This CDR3 has 11 residues. DNA of the CDR3: TGTGCCAGCAGCGCACTGGGACACTTCGAATTC. Translation gives CASSALGHFEF.

V and J are TRBV19 and TRBJ1-4; 8 nucleotides line up with TRBD1. The germline CDR1 and CDR2 sequences are LNHDA and SQIVND (reference sequence). The V segment lost 3 bases and the J segment 8 bases; nucleotides outside the gene matches: 5. The CDR3 has 14 amino acids. In DNA, the CDR3 is TGTGCCAGTAGTATGAGGCAGGGGGCGGAAAAACTGTTTTTT. Its protein product is CASSMRQGAEKLFF.

This clone was picked up a small number of times. This chain uses TRBV5-8 with TRBJ2-1; D tentatively reads TRBD1 or TRBD2 (6 bases each). V was trimmed by 9 bases and J by 5 bases, leaving 21 bases between them. Germline V gene lookup returns CDR1 SGHTS and CDR2 YDEGEE. This CDR3 has 15 amino acids. This CDR3 is CANARGDNPNNEQFF. The DNA for the CDR3 is TGTGCCAACGCAAGGGGGGACAATCCAAACAATGAGCAGTTCTTC.

This sequence joins TRBV18 and TRBJ1-6; unclear D gene. Germline V gene sequence: CDR1 KGHSH, CDR2 LQKENI. This CDR3 spans 14 amino acids. V lost 3 bases, J lost 8 bases, and 11 bases lay in between. CDR3 sequence reads: CASSPAPGDSPLHF. The CDR3 nucleotides read TGTGCCAGCTCACCGGCCCCTGGGGATTCACCCCTCCACTTT.

The J gene is TRBJ1-2, the V gene TRBV18, with unresolved D. V was cut by 3 bases and J by 3 bases, with 8 bases left in between. Germline V gene data show CDR1 as KGHSH and CDR2 as LQKENI. CDR3 length equals 13 residues. For the CDR3, the DNA is TGTGCCAGCTCACCCCCGGACGACTATGGCTACACCTTC. Its protein product is CASSPPDDYGYTF.

The CDR3 loop reads CTSSQDWRAYGYTF. The CDR3 DNA follows: TGCACCAGCAGCCAAGATTGGAGGGCCTATGGCTACACCTTC. J is TRBJ1-2 and V is TRBV1. TRBV1 is a listed pseudogene. The CDR3 is made up of 14 amino acids.

CDR3 loop: CASSLGQGRAGNTIYF. The CDR3 DNA reads as TGTGCCAGCAGTTTAGGCCAGGGTAGGGCTGGAAACACCATATATTTT. The chain joins TRBV27 to TRBJ1-3, with a possible D match to TRBD1 (5 bases). This CDR3 is 16 amino acids long. CDR1 is MNHEY and CDR2 is SMNVEV in the germline V gene (reference sequence). The ends were cut back, 2 bases at V and 2 bases at J, with 13 bases in the middle.

Only a few counts were recorded for this clone. The chain recombines TRBV19 with TRBJ1-5; no clear D gene. Germline CDR1 reads LNHDA; CDR2 reads SQIVND (reference sequence). Trimming cost V 3 bases and J 10 bases, with 7 bases left between them. The CDR3 spans 11 residues. The CDR3: CASSMEGPQHF. In nucleotides, the CDR3 is TGTGCCAGTAGTATGGAAGGACCCCAGCATTTT.

The chain employs TRBV7-8 and TRBJ2-3; D might be TRBD1 or TRBD2, each matching 6 bases. Germline V gene lookup returns CDR1 SGHVS and CDR2 FQNEAQ. V lost 3 bases and J lost 2, with 12 bases in between. This CDR3 is 15 amino acids long. CDR3 in amino acids: CASSFVPGATDTQYF. CDR3 DNA sequence: TGTGCCAGCAGCTTCGTCCCGGGGGCCACAGATACGCAGTATTTT.

This clone has a count of ten or more. The gene calls are TRBV9 and TRBJ1-1; D is unresolved. Deletions cut 0 bases from V and 6 bases from J, with 9 bases between. This CDR3 region has 13 residues. CDR1 and CDR2 (germline): SGDLS, YYNGEE. CDR3 sequence (DNA): TGTGCCAGCAGCGTAGGACCGGACTCTGAAGCTTTCTTT. It is translated as CASSVGPDSEAFF.

This rearrangement joins TRBV7-6 to TRBJ2-7; perhaps TRBD2 as D (6 bases). V lost 1 base to trimming and J lost 2 bases, with 15 bases between them. Germline V gene lookup returns CDR1 SGHVS and CDR2 FNYEAQ. This CDR3 has 16 residues. The CDR3 is CASSLEFGGSPYEQYF. CDR3 DNA sequence: TGTGCCAGCAGCTTAGAATTTGGGGGGAGTCCCTACGAGCAGTACTTC.

The genes are TRBV14 and TRBJ2-5; a possible D gene is TRBD1 (5 bases). CDR3 length: 16 amino acids. Trimming pared 2 bases from V and 1 base from J, leaving 14 bases between. Germline V gives CDR1 SGHDN, CDR2 FVKESK. CDR3 protein: CASSQLQGLGQETQYF. CDR3 nucleotide sequence: TGTGCCAGCAGCCAACTCCAGGGCCTCGGCCAAGAGACCCAGTACTTC.

The genes are TRBV10-3 and TRBJ1-5, with D perhaps matching TRBD1 (6 bases). Germline values: CDR1 ENHRY, CDR2 SYGVKD. Trimming stripped 5 bases from V and 3 bases from J, with 8 bases between. This CDR3 has 13 residues. CDR3 residues: CAISRDNNQPQHF. The CDR3 DNA reads TGTGCCATCAGTAGGGACAACAATCAGCCCCAGCATTTT.